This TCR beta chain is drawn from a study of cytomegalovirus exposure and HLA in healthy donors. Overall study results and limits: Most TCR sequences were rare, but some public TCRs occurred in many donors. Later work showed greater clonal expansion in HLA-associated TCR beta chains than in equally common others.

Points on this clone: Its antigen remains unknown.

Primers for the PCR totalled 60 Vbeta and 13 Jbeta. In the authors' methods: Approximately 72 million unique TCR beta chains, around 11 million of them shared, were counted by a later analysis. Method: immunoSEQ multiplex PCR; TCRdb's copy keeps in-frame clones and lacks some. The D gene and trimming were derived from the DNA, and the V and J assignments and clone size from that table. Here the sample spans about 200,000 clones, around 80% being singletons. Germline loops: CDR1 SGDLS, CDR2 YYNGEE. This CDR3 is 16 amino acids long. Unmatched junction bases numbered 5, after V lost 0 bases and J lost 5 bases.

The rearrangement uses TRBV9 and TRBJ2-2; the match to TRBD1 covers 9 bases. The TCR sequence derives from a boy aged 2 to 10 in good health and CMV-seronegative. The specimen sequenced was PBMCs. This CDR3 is CASSVGGTGRTGELFF. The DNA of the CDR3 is TGTGCCAGCAGCGTAGGTGGGACAGGGAGGACCGGGGAGCTGTTTTTT.